This T cell receptor beta chain was obtained from a study of cytotoxic CD8 clonotypes in ibrutinib-treated CLL. Study results and caveats: Clonality (at baseline) was higher than in age-matched healthy donors and tracked circulating CD8+ T-cell counts.

Produced via immunoSEQ multiplex PCR; TCRdb's table is partial and in-frame only. The sample consists of tens of thousands of clones, about 65% of them appearing once. Comments on this clone: What it binds is unknown.

CDR1 is KGHSH, CDR2 LQKENI, per germline. CDR3 length equals 13 residues. V lost 3 bases and J lost 2, with 7 bases in between. This receptor was identified in a human donor with chronic lymphocytic leukemia. This material consisted of PBMCs, taken after 12 months of ibrutinib treatment. This chain uses TRBV18 with TRBJ2-5; D might be TRBD1 (5 bases). CDR3 in amino acids: CASSPGLQETQYF. The CDR3 nucleotides read TGTGCCAGCTCACCGGGGCTTCAAGAGACCCAGTACTTC.